These T cell receptor beta chains were read from a single sample in a study of early T cells in non-severe SARS-CoV-2 infection. TCRdb analysed the 5' RACE reads with MiXCR anew, one entry per CDR3 protein. The sample has some 60,000 distinct CDR3 sequences, around an eighth seen once. Specimen: whole blood, collected at baseline. These receptors originate from an adult who was a healthcare worker with PCR-confirmed SARS-CoV-2 infection or an uninfected control (not recorded which). The CDR3 runs from the conserved cysteine through the conserved F or W. The D gene is left open where the match is weak. Part of the rows lack a size; the others show once, few, many or a class for expanded clones.

d_call: .
v_call: TRBV7-9
j_call: TRBJ2-1
clone_size: .
cdr3_nt: TGTGCCAGCAGCTTGGCGGATCCCGCGACTATTTACAATGAGCAGTTCTTC
cdr3_aa: CASSLADPATIYNEQFF

d_call: TRBD1
v_call: TRBV20-1
j_call: TRBJ1-2
clone_size: many
cdr3_nt: TGCAGTGCTGGGGACAGGGGAACCTATGGCTACACCTTC
cdr3_aa: CSAGDRGTYGYTF

d_call: .
v_call: TRBV27
j_call: TRBJ1-2
clone_size: .
cdr3_nt: TGTGCCAGCAGTCCGGACAGCTACACTAACTATGGCTACACCTTC
cdr3_aa: CASSPDSYTNYGYTF

d_call: TRBD2
v_call: TRBV11-2
j_call: TRBJ2-1
clone_size: few
cdr3_nt: TGTGCCAGCAGCTCTATGCGGGAGGCCTCCTACAATGAGCAGTTCTTC
cdr3_aa: CASSSMREASYNEQFF

d_call: .
v_call: TRBV5-4
j_call: TRBJ2-5
clone_size: .
cdr3_nt: TGTGCCAGCAGCGTGGGCTGGGTACGCGAGACCCAGTACTTC
cdr3_aa: CASSVGWVRETQYF

d_call: TRBD2
v_call: TRBV10-3
j_call: TRBJ2-7
clone_size: few
cdr3_nt: TGTGCCATCAGTGGAGTGGCCGGGACTAGCGCATACGAGCAGTACTTC
cdr3_aa: CAISGVAGTSAYEQYF

d_call: .
v_call: TRBV20-1
j_call: TRBJ2-3
clone_size: few
cdr3_nt: TGCAGTGCTAGAGATCTGAGGGGGGCCACAGATACGCAGTATTTT
cdr3_aa: CSARDLRGATDTQYF

d_call: .
v_call: TRBV7-2
j_call: TRBJ1-1
clone_size: .
cdr3_nt: TGTGCCAGCAGCCCAGGTGGACAGTGGTATAGAGCTTTCTTT
cdr3_aa: CASSPGGQWYRAFF

d_call: .
v_call: TRBV20-1
j_call: TRBJ1-6
clone_size: .
cdr3_nt: TGCAGTGCTAGGGAGTCCGGGGGCAAGGGTTCACCCCTCCACTTT
cdr3_aa: CSARESGGKGSPLHF

d_call: .
v_call: TRBV27
j_call: TRBJ1-5
clone_size: .
cdr3_nt: TGTGCCAGCAGCATAGGGATTGGCAATCAGCCCCAGCATTTT
cdr3_aa: CASSIGIGNQPQHF

d_call: .
v_call: TRBV12-3/TRBV12-4
j_call: TRBJ2-5
clone_size: .
cdr3_nt: TGTGCCAGCAGCCCCCGAAAGGGCAGCCGAGAGACCCAGTACTTC
cdr3_aa: CASSPRKGSRETQYF

d_call: TRBD2
v_call: TRBV29-1
j_call: TRBJ2-1
clone_size: few
cdr3_nt: TGCAGCGTTGATAAGAGCGGGGGGGCCAATGAGCAGTTCTTC
cdr3_aa: CSVDKSGGANEQFF

d_call: TRBD1
v_call: TRBV6-1
j_call: TRBJ1-5
clone_size: many
cdr3_nt: TGTGCCAGCAGTGAAGCCCCAGGGGGCGGCAATCAGCCCCAGCATTTT
cdr3_aa: CASSEAPGGGNQPQHF

d_call: .
v_call: TRBV29-1
j_call: TRBJ2-6
clone_size: many
cdr3_nt: TGCAGCGTTTACCCCGGCTCTGGGGCCAACGTCCTGACTTTC
cdr3_aa: CSVYPGSGANVLTF

d_call: .
v_call: TRBV28
j_call: TRBJ2-7
clone_size: .
cdr3_nt: TGTGCCAGCAGTTCCCCCGACAGCCTGCTCTCCTACGAGCAGTACTTC
cdr3_aa: CASSSPDSLLSYEQYF

d_call: .
v_call: TRBV7-9
j_call: TRBJ2-5
clone_size: .
cdr3_nt: TGTGCCAGCAGCCCCACTGAGACCCAGTACTTC
cdr3_aa: CASSPTETQYF

d_call: .
v_call: TRBV4-3
j_call: TRBJ2-6
clone_size: many
cdr3_nt: TGCGCCAGCAGCCAAGAGGCGGGGTCTGGGGCCAACGTCCTGACTTTC
cdr3_aa: CASSQEAGSGANVLTF

d_call: TRBD1
v_call: TRBV27
j_call: TRBJ2-1
clone_size: .
cdr3_nt: TGTGCCAGCAGCCCGGGACAGGGGGCACGCGAGCAGTTCTTC
cdr3_aa: CASSPGQGAREQFF

d_call: TRBD1
v_call: TRBV30
j_call: TRBJ1-6
clone_size: few
cdr3_nt: TGTGCCTGGAGTGTACGGCTGACAGGGAAAGATTCACCCCTCCACTTT
cdr3_aa: CAWSVRLTGKDSPLHF

d_call: .
v_call: TRBV5-6
j_call: TRBJ1-1
clone_size: .
cdr3_nt: TGTGCCAGCAGCTTGGGTACCACTGAAGCTTTCTTT
cdr3_aa: CASSLGTTEAFF

d_call: TRBD1
v_call: TRBV10-3
j_call: TRBJ2-7
clone_size: many
cdr3_nt: TGTGCCATCAGTGACCCGACAGGGGTCGAGCAGTACTTC
cdr3_aa: CAISDPTGVEQYF

d_call: .
v_call: TRBV7-9
j_call: TRBJ2-1
clone_size: few
cdr3_nt: TGTGCCAGCAGCTTAGTAGTGGGAGCGGCCTACAATGAGCAGTTCTTC
cdr3_aa: CASSLVVGAAYNEQFF

d_call: .
v_call: TRBV12-3/TRBV12-4
j_call: TRBJ1-5
clone_size: .
cdr3_nt: TGTGCCAGCAGCTCGACCCTGCAGGGGATTAGCAATCAGCCCCAGCATTTT
cdr3_aa: CASSSTLQGISNQPQHF

d_call: .
v_call: TRBV18
j_call: TRBJ2-5
clone_size: few
cdr3_nt: TGTGCCAGCTCACCCCCCGCGGTGGGCTACCAAGAGACCCAGTACTTC
cdr3_aa: CASSPPAVGYQETQYF

d_call: .
v_call: TRBV7-2
j_call: TRBJ1-2
clone_size: few
cdr3_nt: TGTGCCAGCAGCTTAGTTTTGGGGGCTATCTATGGCTACACCTTC
cdr3_aa: CASSLVLGAIYGYTF

d_call: .
v_call: TRBV5-1
j_call: TRBJ1-4
clone_size: .
cdr3_nt: TGCGCCAGCAGCTTGGGCGGGACAACAAATGAAAAACTGTTTTTT
cdr3_aa: CASSLGGTTNEKLFF

d_call: TRBD2
v_call: TRBV19
j_call: TRBJ2-3
clone_size: few
cdr3_nt: TGTGCCACTAAGCGGGAGGGTAGCACAGATACGCAGTATTTT
cdr3_aa: CATKREGSTDTQYF

d_call: .
v_call: TRBV12-3/TRBV12-4
j_call: TRBJ2-1
clone_size: .
cdr3_nt: TGTGCCAGCAGTGCCCAAGGGGGTGAGCGTGAGCAGTTCTTC
cdr3_aa: CASSAQGGEREQFF

d_call: TRBD2
v_call: TRBV10-2
j_call: TRBJ2-7
clone_size: .
cdr3_nt: TGCGCCAGCAGTGAGCCTTGGGGGACTAGCGCCAACTACGAGCAGTACTTC
cdr3_aa: CASSEPWGTSANYEQYF

d_call: .
v_call: TRBV11-2
j_call: TRBJ2-1
clone_size: many
cdr3_nt: TGTGCCAGCAGCCCACGGGGGGCTAATGAGCAGTTCTTC
cdr3_aa: CASSPRGANEQFF

d_call: .
v_call: TRBV20-1
j_call: TRBJ1-5
clone_size: few
cdr3_nt: TGCAGTGCTACCCCCCTTGGAGTAGGCAATCAGCCCCAGCATTTT
cdr3_aa: CSATPLGVGNQPQHF

d_call: .
v_call: TRBV3-1
j_call: TRBJ1-6
clone_size: few
cdr3_nt: TGTGCCAGCAGCCAAGATATCCCAACGGAGTGGTCCTATAATTCACCCCTCCACTTT
cdr3_aa: CASSQDIPTEWSYNSPLHF

d_call: TRBD1
v_call: TRBV18
j_call: TRBJ2-4
clone_size: .
cdr3_nt: TGTGCCAGCTCACCTTGGGACAGTAACATTCAGTACTTC
cdr3_aa: CASSPWDSNIQYF

d_call: .
v_call: TRBV29-1
j_call: TRBJ2-1
clone_size: many
cdr3_nt: TGCAGCGCGTTTTTCCCGGGACCGGTCGGCAATGAGCAGTTCTTC
cdr3_aa: CSAFFPGPVGNEQFF

d_call: .
v_call: TRBV4-1
j_call: TRBJ1-5
clone_size: many
cdr3_nt: TGCGCCAGCAGCCAAGATGGCAGGGCGGTTCAGCCCCAGCATTTT
cdr3_aa: CASSQDGRAVQPQHF

d_call: .
v_call: TRBV10-1
j_call: TRBJ1-3
clone_size: few
cdr3_nt: TGCGCCAGCAGTGCCGGTCTTTCTGGAAACACCATATATTTT
cdr3_aa: CASSAGLSGNTIYF

d_call: .
v_call: TRBV30
j_call: TRBJ1-2
clone_size: .
cdr3_nt: TGTGCCTGGAGTACTTCGTGGGACTATGGCTACACCTTC
cdr3_aa: CAWSTSWDYGYTF

d_call: TRBD2
v_call: TRBV19
j_call: TRBJ2-7
clone_size: few
cdr3_nt: TGTGCCAGTAGTATGGCATCGGGGGGGTCCTACGAGCAGTACTTC
cdr3_aa: CASSMASGGSYEQYF

d_call: TRBD2
v_call: TRBV5-1
j_call: TRBJ2-2
clone_size: many
cdr3_nt: TGCGCCAGCAGCGTAAGACTAGCGGGAGTCGGCACCGGGGAGCTGTTTTTT
cdr3_aa: CASSVRLAGVGTGELFF

d_call: .
v_call: TRBV7-6
j_call: TRBJ1-1
clone_size: many
cdr3_nt: TGTGCCAGCAGCTCCCGGGACACTGAAGCTTTCTTT
cdr3_aa: CASSSRDTEAFF

d_call: TRBD2
v_call: TRBV20-1
j_call: TRBJ2-7
clone_size: .
cdr3_nt: TGCAGTGCTCCACAAGGCGGGGGGAGGTCCTACGAGCAGTACTTC
cdr3_aa: CSAPQGGGRSYEQYF

d_call: .
v_call: TRBV7-8
j_call: TRBJ2-2
clone_size: few
cdr3_nt: TGTGCCAGCAGCATTAGCGGAGGGGAATCCGGGGAGCTGTTTTTT
cdr3_aa: CASSISGGESGELFF